The 14 T cell receptor beta chains in this list originate from one sample, sequenced in a study of T-cell reconstitution after alpha-beta-depleted transplantation in children. Unique molecular identifiers were incorporated into the prepared TCRbeta library. TCRdb called the PCR reads again in MiXCR, with one record for every CDR3 protein. The repertoire holds around 450,000 distinct CDR3 sequences, with 15% to 20% as singletons. Sample: PBMCs, mostly from graft donor cells, taken 360 days after TCRalphabeta/CD19-depleted stem cell transplant. The receptors here all came from a boy less than two years old who had a stem cell transplant for Wiskott-Aldrich syndrome, so the T cells may come from the graft donor.

This clonotype was counted only a few times. V gene TRBV5-1 combines with J gene TRBJ2-6; tentative D call: TRBD1 (6 bases). This CDR3 region has 17 residues. The V gene's germline CDR1 is SGHRS and CDR2 YFSETQ. Trimming removed 0 bases from V and 2 bases from J, with 12 bases in between. CDR3 DNA: TGCGCCAGCAGCTTGGTAGTTCAGGGGACTGGGGCCAACGTCCTGACTTTC. Translated, it gives CASSLVVQGTGANVLTF.

This clonotype showed up just a few times. In DNA, the CDR3 is TGCAGCGTTGAGAGGACAGGGGGTCCCAATGAGCAGTTCTTC. Protein: CSVERTGGPNEQFF. The chain combines TRBV29-1 with TRBJ2-1; 10 nucleotides line up with TRBD1. CDR3 size: 14 residues. The V gene's germline CDR1 is SQVTM and CDR2 ANQGSEA. Trimming removed 3 bases from V and 6 bases from J; junction bases left unmatched: 5.

This rearrangement joins TRBV18 to TRBJ2-7; TRBD1 matches 9 bases. The CDR3 runs to 13 residues. The V gene end was trimmed by 3 bases and the J gene end by 5 bases; junction bases not matched to a gene: 2. CDR1 is KGHSH and CDR2 is LQKENI in the germline V gene. The chain's CDR3 is CASSPGTGHEQYF. The CDR3 DNA reads TGTGCCAGCTCACCCGGGACAGGGCACGAGCAGTACTTC. The variable domain in full, completed from reference TRBV18 and TRBJ2-7, reads NAGVMQNPRHLVRRRGQEARLRCSPMKGHSHVYWYRQLPEEGLKFMVYLQKENIIDESGMPKERFSAEFPKEGPSILRIQQVVRGDSAAYFCASSPGTGHEQYFGPGTRLTVT.

V gene TRBV29-1 combines with J gene TRBJ2-7; 8 bases are a match to TRBD2. From germline, CDR1 is SQVTM and CDR2 ANQGSEA. The CDR3 contains 13 residues. The V segment lost 4 bases and the J segment 3 bases; nucleotides outside the gene matches: 5. CDR3 bases: TGCAGCGTTGCGCGGGGGGCCGACTACGAGCAGTACTTC. Its translation is CSVARGADYEQYF.

V and J are TRBV10-1 and TRBJ1-1, with D tentatively TRBD1 (5 bases). V was shortened by 6 bases and J by 1 base, with 9 bases between the two germline ends. The length of the CDR3 is 13 residues. Germline values: CDR1 WNHNN, CDR2 SYGVQD (reference sequence). The CDR3 here is CASRRGRNTEAFF. In nucleotides, the CDR3 is TGCGCCAGCAGGAGGGGACGGAACACTGAAGCTTTCTTT.

This clonotype was detected only a few times. CDR3: CASSLDRRGYTF. The CDR3 nucleotides are TGCGCCAGCAGCTTGGACAGACGGGGCTACACCTTC. The rearrangement uses TRBV5-1 and TRBJ1-2; D gene uncertain. This CDR3 spans 12 amino acids. Germline loops: CDR1 SGHRS, CDR2 YFSETQ. Trimming cost V 0 bases and J 8 bases, with 8 bases left between them.

This clonotype was counted between two and nine times. This chain joins TRBV11-2 and TRBJ2-1, with TRBD1 identical over 8 bases. This CDR3 is 15 amino acids long. In germline, CDR1 is SGHAT, CDR2 FQNNGV. J lost 5 bases, V lost 8 bases, and 11 bases had no gene match. The CDR3 DNA is TGTGCCAGCGGTTCCGGACAGGGTTTTCACAATGAGCAGTTCTTC. It yields the protein CASGSGQGFHNEQFF.

There are many counts of this clonotype. V is TRBV5-1 and J is TRBJ2-2, with D perhaps TRBD1 or TRBD2 (5 bases each). Trimming pared 1 base from V and 6 bases from J, leaving 7 bases between. Germline V gene lookup returns CDR1 SGHRS and CDR2 YFSETQ. The CDR3 is made up of 13 amino acids. The CDR3 reads CASSLMGAGELFF. CDR3 nucleotide sequence: TGCGCCAGCAGCTTGATGGGGGCCGGGGAGCTGTTTTTT. The full variable domain, rest sourced from reference TRBV5-1 and TRBJ2-2, is KAGVTQTPRYLIKTRGQQVTLSCSPISGHRSVSWYQQTPGQGLQFLFEYFSETQRNKGNFPGRFSGRQFSNSRSEMNVSTLELGDSALYLCASSLMGAGELFFGEGSRLTVL.

This clonotype was observed a few times. The chain combines TRBV10-3 with TRBJ1-2; no clear D gene. V was clipped by 4 bases and J by 1 base, with 7 bases between them. Germline assignment: CDR1 ENHRY and CDR2 SYGVKD. This CDR3 is 13 amino acids long. The CDR3 is CAISAAVNYGYTF. CDR3 in DNA: TGTGCCATCAGTGCGGCAGTTAACTATGGCTACACCTTC.

The chain is built from TRBV29-1 and TRBJ2-3; D is unclear. Looked up from germline, CDR1 is SQVTM and CDR2 is ANQGSEA. The CDR3 loop spans 12 amino acids. V was shortened by 2 bases and J by 0 bases, with 3 bases between the two germline ends. The CDR3 DNA reads as TGCAGCGTTGAACCAAGCACAGATACGCAGTATTTT. Its translation is CSVEPSTDTQYF.

This clonotype was recorded a few times. Written as DNA, the CDR3 is TGTGCCAGCAGCCAAGCCAAACATAAGGCACTTCCTTACGAGCAGTACTTC. It codes for CASSQAKHKALPYEQYF. V usage is TRBV14 and J usage is TRBJ2-7, with unresolved D. The V and J ends lost 1 base and 4 bases respectively, with 20 bases between them. CDR1 is SGHDN, CDR2 FVKESK, per germline. CDR3 length: 17 residues.

This clonotype was picked up a small number of times. The chain combines TRBV5-1 with TRBJ2-2, with 8 bases fitting TRBD2. The trim removed 2 bases at V and 4 bases at J, leaving 10 bases unmatched. There are 17 residues in the CDR3. CDR1 and CDR2 from the germline V gene are SGHRS and YFSETQ. CDR3 bases: TGCGCCAGCAGCTTCGAACGGGGGGGCCCTGGCACCGGGGAGCTGTTTTTT. Translated, it gives CASSFERGGPGTGELFF.

This clonotype was observed a handful of times. The chain couples TRBV5-5 to TRBJ2-2; weak D call: TRBD1 (5 bases). Germline CDR1 and CDR2: SGHKS and YYEKEE (reference sequence). Trimming cost V 0 bases and J 5 bases, with 8 bases left between them. The CDR3 loop spans 14 amino acids. DNA of the CDR3: TGTGCCAGCAGCTTGGGGGGCCCGACCGGGGAGCTGTTTTTT. Translated, it gives CASSLGGPTGELFF.

This clonotype came up a few times. The rearrangement joins TRBV2 to TRBJ2-7, with D maybe TRBD1 (5 bases). CDR1 and CDR2 from the germline V gene are SNHLY and FYNNEI. Between the trimmed V and J ends, which lost 8 bases and 0 bases, there was a span of 11 bases. The CDR3 totals 13 residues. In nucleotides, the CDR3 is TGTGCCAGCCGTGTTGACAGCTCCTACGAGCAGTACTTC. It encodes CASRVDSSYEQYF.